The 12 T cell receptor beta chains presented below share a single source sample, sequenced in a study of blood T cell repertoires in COVID-19. The assay was immunoSEQ multiplex PCR, and TCRdb's table has in-frame clones only and misses some. In the table there are roughly 100,000 clones, just under 85% of which are singletons. Sequenced input: peripheral blood. Receptors were obtained from a man in his forties with active or convalescent COVID-19.

This clone was seen a handful of times. The chain carries TRBV5-1 and TRBJ1-6, with D perhaps matching TRBD1 (5 bases). With 2 bases removed from V and 5 bases from J, the gap between germline ends came to 17 bases. The length of the CDR3 is 17 residues. The germline CDR1 and CDR2 sequences are SGHRS and YFSETQ. CDR3: CASSLRTGGRDNSPLHF. The CDR3 DNA reads as TGCGCCAGCAGCTTAAGGACGGGTGGCAGGGATAATTCACCCCTCCACTTT.

J is TRBJ2-2 and V is TRBV12-5, with TRBD1 matching 9 bases. The CDR3 spans 20 residues. J lost 6 bases, V lost 2 bases, and 19 bases had no gene match. Per the germline V gene, CDR1 is LGHNT and CDR2 is FRNRAP. CDR3 nucleotide sequence: TGTGCTAGTGGTTTGATAACAAAGAGGACAGGGGACGAAATAGCCGGGGAGCTGTTTTTT. Protein product: CASGLITKRTGDEIAGELFF.

The J gene is TRBJ2-3, the V gene TRBV5-1; TRBD2 matches 12 bases. V lost 0 bases to trimming and J lost 2 bases; unmatched junction nucleotides: 10. Germline CDR1 is SGHRS and CDR2 is YFSETQ. This CDR3 is built from 19 residues. For the CDR3, the DNA is TGCGCCAGCAGCTTGGGTCGCCTAGCGGGGGGGCCTAACACAGATACGCAGTATTTT. Protein: CASSLGRLAGGPNTDTQYF.

The rearrangement uses TRBV6-5 and TRBJ1-2; 9 nucleotides align to TRBD1. The V and J ends lost 6 bases and 5 bases, in that order; junction bases with no gene match: 7. The germline CDR1 and CDR2 sequences are MNHEY and SVGAGI. This CDR3 comprises 14 residues. The CDR3 DNA reads TGTGCCAGCAGGGCGGGACAGGGTATTTATGGCTACACCTTC. It specifies CASRAGQGIYGYTF.

The chain employs TRBV7-9 and TRBJ1-1; TRBD1 might be the D (5 bases). The CDR3 runs 14 residues. The germline V and J ends were trimmed by 1 base and 5 bases, with 11 bases remaining between them. CDR1 is SEHNR and CDR2 is FQNEAQ in the germline V gene (reference sequence). CDR3 bases: TGTGCCAGCAGCTTAGAGCAGGGAAGGACTGAAGCTTTCTTT. Protein product: CASSLEQGRTEAFF. Filled out from reference TRBV7-9 and TRBJ1-1, the complete variable domain reads DTGVSQNPRHKITKRGQNVTFRCDPISEHNRLYWYRQTLGQGPEFLTYFQNEAQLEKSRLLSDRFSAERPKGSFSTLEIQRTEQGDSAMYLCASSLEQGRTEAFFGQGTRLTVV.

This chain joins TRBV25-1 and TRBJ2-7; 7 positions agree with TRBD1. Trimming at V came to 7 bases and at J to 1 base, leaving 4 bases not matched to a gene. From germline, CDR1 is MGHDK and CDR2 SYGVNS. The CDR3 has 13 amino acids. Written as DNA, the CDR3 is TGTGCCAGCATAGGACAGGAGTCCTACGAGCAGTACTTC. Protein product: CASIGQESYEQYF.

The chain has TRBV6-5 and TRBJ2-3; possibly TRBD2 for D (5 bases). Between the trimmed V and J ends, which lost 2 bases and 4 bases, there was a span of 10 bases. The germline V gene encodes CDR1 MNHEY and CDR2 SVGAGI. The CDR3 runs 14 residues. CDR3 coding DNA: TGTGCCAGCAGTTACGAGGGCAGCTCAGATACGCAGTATTTT. Residues: CASSYEGSSDTQYF.

The J gene is TRBJ1-4, the V gene TRBV27, with a possible D match to TRBD1 (5 bases). The CDR3 consists of 17 residues. Germline CDR1 and CDR2: MNHEY and SMNVEV (reference sequence). V gave up 2 bases and J gave up 8 bases, with 21 bases separating them. The CDR3 spells CASSLGVPGPPIEKLFF. For the CDR3, the DNA is TGTGCCAGCAGTTTAGGGGTACCAGGGCCACCGATAGAAAAACTGTTTTTT.

The V gene is TRBV9, the J gene TRBJ1-6; 7 bases fit TRBD1. With 4 bases clipped from V and 7 bases from J, the junction kept 8 bases outside the gene matches. There are 15 residues in the CDR3. Germline V gives CDR1 SGDLS, CDR2 YYNGEE. CDR3 sequence reads: CASSITGDLNSPLHF. The CDR3 DNA follows: TGTGCCAGCAGCATAACAGGGGATCTAAATTCACCCCTCCACTTT.

The J gene is TRBJ1-1, the V gene TRBV27; D uncertain. Germline V gene lookup returns CDR1 MNHEY and CDR2 SMNVEV (reference sequence). Trimming took off 6 bases at V and 2 bases at J, with 16 bases between the two ends. CDR3 size: 15 residues. The CDR3: CASRPSVQSNTEAFF. The CDR3 DNA reads as TGTGCCAGCAGGCCCTCCGTGCAGTCTAACACTGAAGCTTTCTTT.

This clone was observed once. The rearrangement links TRBV7-2 to TRBJ1-1; unclear D gene. CDR3 size: 13 residues. Trimming removed 5 bases at V and 1 base at J, with 8 bases between. From germline, CDR1 is SGHTA and CDR2 FQGNSA. CDR3 nucleotides: TGTGCCAGCAGCAAGGGAGGGAACACTGAAGCTTTCTTT. Protein product: CASSKGGNTEAFF.

The V and J genes are TRBV2 and TRBJ1-4; D is perhaps TRBD1 (5 bases). The germline V and J ends were trimmed by 6 bases and 3 bases, with 14 bases remaining between them. Germline V gene data show CDR1 as SNHLY and CDR2 as FYNNEI. The CDR3 is 15 residues long. CDR3 sequence: CASSERQTSNEKLFF. CDR3 sequence (DNA): TGTGCCAGCAGCGAAAGACAGACATCTAATGAAAAACTGTTTTTT.